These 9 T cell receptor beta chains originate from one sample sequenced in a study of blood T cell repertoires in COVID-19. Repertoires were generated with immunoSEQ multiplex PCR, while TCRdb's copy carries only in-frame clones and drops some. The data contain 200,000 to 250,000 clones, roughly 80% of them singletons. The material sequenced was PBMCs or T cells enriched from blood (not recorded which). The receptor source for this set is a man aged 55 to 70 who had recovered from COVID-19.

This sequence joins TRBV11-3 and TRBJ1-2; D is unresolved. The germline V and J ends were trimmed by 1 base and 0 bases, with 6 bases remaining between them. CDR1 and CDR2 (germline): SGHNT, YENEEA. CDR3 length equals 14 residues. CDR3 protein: CASSLGDPNYGYTF. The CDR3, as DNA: TGTGCCAGCAGCTTAGGCGATCCTAACTATGGCTACACCTTC.

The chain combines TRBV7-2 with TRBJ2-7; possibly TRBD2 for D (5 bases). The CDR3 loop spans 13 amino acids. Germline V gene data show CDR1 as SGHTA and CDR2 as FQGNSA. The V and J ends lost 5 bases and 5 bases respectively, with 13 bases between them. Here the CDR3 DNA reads TGTGCCAGCAGCAATCCGGGGTCCCACGAGCAGTACTTC. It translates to CASSNPGSHEQYF.

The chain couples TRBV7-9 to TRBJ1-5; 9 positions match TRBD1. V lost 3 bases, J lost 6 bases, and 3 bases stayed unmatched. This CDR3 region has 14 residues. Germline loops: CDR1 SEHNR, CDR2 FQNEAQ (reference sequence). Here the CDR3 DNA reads TGTGCCAGCAGCTTCGGGACAGGGCGTCAGCCCCAGCATTTT. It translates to CASSFGTGRQPQHF.

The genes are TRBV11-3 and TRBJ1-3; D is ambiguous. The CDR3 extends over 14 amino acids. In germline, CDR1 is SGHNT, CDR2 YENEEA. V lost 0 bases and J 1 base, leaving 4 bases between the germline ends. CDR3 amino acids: CASSLEQSGNTIYF. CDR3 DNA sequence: TGTGCCAGCAGCTTAGAACAGTCTGGAAACACCATATATTTT.

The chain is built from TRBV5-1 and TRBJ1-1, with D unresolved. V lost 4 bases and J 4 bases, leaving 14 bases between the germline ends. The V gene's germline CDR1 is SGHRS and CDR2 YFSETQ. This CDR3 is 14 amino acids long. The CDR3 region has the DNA TGCGCCAGCAGCCCGTTCGGGTTGGGCACTGAAGCTTTCTTT. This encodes CASSPFGLGTEAFF.

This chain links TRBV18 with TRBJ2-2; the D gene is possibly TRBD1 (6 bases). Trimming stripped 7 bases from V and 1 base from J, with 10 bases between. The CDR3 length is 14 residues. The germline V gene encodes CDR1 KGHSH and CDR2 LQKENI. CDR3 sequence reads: CASYRDENTGELFF. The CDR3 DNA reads TGTGCCAGCTACAGGGACGAGAACACCGGGGAGCTGTTTTTT.

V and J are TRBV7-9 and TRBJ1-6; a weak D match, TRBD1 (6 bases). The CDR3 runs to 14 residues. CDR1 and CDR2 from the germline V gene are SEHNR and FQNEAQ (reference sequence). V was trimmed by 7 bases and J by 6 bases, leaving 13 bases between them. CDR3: CASTHGQSNSPLHF. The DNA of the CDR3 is TGTGCCAGCACCCACGGACAGAGTAATTCACCCCTCCACTTT. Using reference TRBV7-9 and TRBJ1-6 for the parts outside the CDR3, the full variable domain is DTGVSQNPRHKITKRGQNVTFRCDPISEHNRLYWYRQTLGQGPEFLTYFQNEAQLEKSRLLSDRFSAERPKGSFSTLEIQRTEQGDSAMYLCASTHGQSNSPLHFGNGTRLTVT.

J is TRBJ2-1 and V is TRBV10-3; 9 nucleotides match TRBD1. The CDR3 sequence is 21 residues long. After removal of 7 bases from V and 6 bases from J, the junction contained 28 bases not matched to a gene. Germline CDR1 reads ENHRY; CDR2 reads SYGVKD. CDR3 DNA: TGTGCCATCACCTTAGGCGCCCCGGGACAGGGTTGGGACCCTGTCGGCAATGAGCAGTTCTTC. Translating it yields CAITLGAPGQGWDPVGNEQFF.

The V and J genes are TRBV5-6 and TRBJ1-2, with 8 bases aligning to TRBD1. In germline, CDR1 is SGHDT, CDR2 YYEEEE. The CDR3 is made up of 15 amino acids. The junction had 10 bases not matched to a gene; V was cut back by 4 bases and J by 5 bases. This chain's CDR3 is CASSDWDRSEYGYTF. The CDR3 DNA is TGTGCCAGCAGCGATTGGGACAGGAGCGAATATGGCTACACCTTC.